The clone carrying this T cell receptor beta chain appeared a few times. The CDR3 contains 16 residues. Using unique molecular identifiers, the investigators prepared the TCRbeta library. TCRdb re-derived calls from the PCR reads in MiXCR, one entry per CDR3 protein. The sample shows some 640,000 distinct CDR3 sequences, 15% to 20% of them seen only once. This sample is part of a study of T-cell reconstitution after alpha-beta-depleted transplantation in children. Sequenced here: PBMCs from the stem cell graft donor, sampled from the stem cell graft. The chain recombines TRBV21-1 with TRBJ2-7; the table's D call TRBD1 went unverified against the DNA. TRBV21-1 constitutes a pseudogene. The source is a human donor who donated a stem cell graft to a child with acute myeloid leukemia. CDR3: CASSKSPGQGRYEQYV. The CDR3 DNA reads as TGTGCCAGCAGCAAAAGTCCGGGACAGGGTCGATACGAGCAGTACGTC.